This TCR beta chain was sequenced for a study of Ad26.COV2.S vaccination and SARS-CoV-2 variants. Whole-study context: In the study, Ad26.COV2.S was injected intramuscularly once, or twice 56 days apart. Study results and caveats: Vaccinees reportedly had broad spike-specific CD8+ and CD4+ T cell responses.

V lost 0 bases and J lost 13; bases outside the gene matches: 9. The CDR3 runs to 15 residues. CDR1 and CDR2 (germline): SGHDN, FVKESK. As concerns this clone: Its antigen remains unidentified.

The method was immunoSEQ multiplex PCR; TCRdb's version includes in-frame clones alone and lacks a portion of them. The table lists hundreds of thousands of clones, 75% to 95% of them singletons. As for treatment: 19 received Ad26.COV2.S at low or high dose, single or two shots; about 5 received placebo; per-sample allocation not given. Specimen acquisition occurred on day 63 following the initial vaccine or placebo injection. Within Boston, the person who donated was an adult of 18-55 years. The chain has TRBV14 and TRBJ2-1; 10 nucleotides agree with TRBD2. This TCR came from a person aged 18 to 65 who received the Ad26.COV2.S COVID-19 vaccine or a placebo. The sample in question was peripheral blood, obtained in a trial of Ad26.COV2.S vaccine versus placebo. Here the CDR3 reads CASSQDIRLAGEQFF. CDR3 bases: TGTGCCAGCAGCCAAGATATTAGGCTAGCGGGAGAACAGTTCTTC.